This record concerns one T cell receptor (beta chain) sequence. Antigen unknown. The authors prepared the TCRbeta library with unique molecular identifiers. TCRdb independently ran MiXCR on the PCR reads; one entry per CDR3 protein. The sample consists of under 20,000 distinct CDR3 sequences, 10% to 15% of them appearing once. The data originate from a study of T-cell reconstitution after alpha-beta-depleted transplantation in children. The study's findings and limits: At day 60, the high TCRbeta diversity found in some patients originated from recipient T cells and thymic progenitors that had survived. One year post-transplant, T-cell counts and diversity were largely derived from T cells produced anew. Reportedly, only several hundred clones from non-depleted graft cells drove alpha-beta T-cell counts at about two months.

CDR3 length equals 15 residues. V lost 4 bases to trimming and J lost 10 bases, with 17 bases between them. Germline V gene data show CDR1 as SGHVS and CDR2 as FNYEAQ. Sequenced here: PBMCs, mostly from graft donor cells, sampled 60 days after TCRalphabeta/CD19-depleted stem cell transplant. The genes are TRBV7-6 and TRBJ1-6, with D perhaps TRBD1 (5 bases). This clonotype originated in a female patient aged 2-9 years who had a stem cell transplant for congenital amegakaryocytic thrombocytopenia, so the T cells may come from the graft donor. Here the CDR3 DNA reads TGTGCCAGCAGCTCCTCGGTCCAGGGTCAGTCACCCCTCCACTTT. Translated, it gives CASSSSVQGQSPLHF.